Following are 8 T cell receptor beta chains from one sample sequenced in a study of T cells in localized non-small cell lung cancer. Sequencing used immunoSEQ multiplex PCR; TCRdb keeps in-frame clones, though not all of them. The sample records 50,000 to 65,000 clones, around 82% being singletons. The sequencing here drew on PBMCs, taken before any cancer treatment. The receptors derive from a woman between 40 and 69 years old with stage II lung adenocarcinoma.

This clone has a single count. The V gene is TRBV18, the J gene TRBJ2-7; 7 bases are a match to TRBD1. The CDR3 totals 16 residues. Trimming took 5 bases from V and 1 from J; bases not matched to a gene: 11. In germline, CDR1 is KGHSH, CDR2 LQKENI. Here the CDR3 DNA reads TGTGCCAGCTCAAGAGGGGGACAGCTCCTTTCCTACGAGCAGTACTTC. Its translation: CASSRGGQLLSYEQYF.

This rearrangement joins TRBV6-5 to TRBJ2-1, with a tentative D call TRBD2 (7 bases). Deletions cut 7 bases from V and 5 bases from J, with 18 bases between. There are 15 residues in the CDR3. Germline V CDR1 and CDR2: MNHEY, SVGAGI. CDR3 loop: CASMVGGGRNNEQFF. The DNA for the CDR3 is TGTGCCAGCATGGTGGGCGGGGGCCGTAACAATGAGCAGTTCTTC.

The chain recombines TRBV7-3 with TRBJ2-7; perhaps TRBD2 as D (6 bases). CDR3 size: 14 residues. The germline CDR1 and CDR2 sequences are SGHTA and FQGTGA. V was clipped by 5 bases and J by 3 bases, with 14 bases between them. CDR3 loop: CASSPGGPLYEQYF. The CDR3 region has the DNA TGTGCCAGCAGCCCCGGGGGACCACTCTACGAGCAGTACTTC.

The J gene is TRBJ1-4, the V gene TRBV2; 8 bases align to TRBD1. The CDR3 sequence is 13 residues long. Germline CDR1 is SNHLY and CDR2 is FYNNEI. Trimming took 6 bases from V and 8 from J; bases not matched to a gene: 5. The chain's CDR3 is CASRAGGEEKLFF. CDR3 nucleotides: TGTGCCAGCAGGGCAGGGGGCGAAGAAAAACTGTTTTTT.

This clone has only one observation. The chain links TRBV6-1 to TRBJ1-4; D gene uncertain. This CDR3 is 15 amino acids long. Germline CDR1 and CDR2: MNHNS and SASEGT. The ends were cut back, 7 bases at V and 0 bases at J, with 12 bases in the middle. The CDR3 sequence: CASTRHAATNEKLFF. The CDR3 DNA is TGTGCCAGCACCCGACACGCCGCAACTAATGAAAAACTGTTTTTT.

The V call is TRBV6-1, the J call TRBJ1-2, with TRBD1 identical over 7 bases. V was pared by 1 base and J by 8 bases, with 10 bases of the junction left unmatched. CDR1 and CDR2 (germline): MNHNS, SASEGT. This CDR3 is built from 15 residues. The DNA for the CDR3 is TGTGCCAGCAGTGAAGGACAGGGCCCATCTATGGGCTACACCTTC. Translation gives CASSEGQGPSMGYTF.

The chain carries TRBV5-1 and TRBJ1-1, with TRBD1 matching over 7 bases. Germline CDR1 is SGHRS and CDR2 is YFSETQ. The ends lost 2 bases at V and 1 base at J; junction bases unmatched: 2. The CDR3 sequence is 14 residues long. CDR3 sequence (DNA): TGCGCCAGCAGCTTCCGGACAGGGAACACTGAAGCTTTCTTT. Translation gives CASSFRTGNTEAFF.

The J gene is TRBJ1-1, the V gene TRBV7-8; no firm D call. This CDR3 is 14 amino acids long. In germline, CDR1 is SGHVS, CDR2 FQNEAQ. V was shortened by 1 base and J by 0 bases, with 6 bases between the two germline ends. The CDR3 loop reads CASSLEGLNTEAFF. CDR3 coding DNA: TGTGCCAGCAGCTTAGAGGGATTGAACACTGAAGCTTTCTTT.